These T cell receptor beta chains were read from a single sample in a study of Graves' ophthalmopathy and Graves' hyperthyroidism. TCRdb redid the calling of the multiplex PCR reads with MiXCR, one entry per CDR3 protein. The data contain 500,000 to 600,000 distinct CDR3 sequences, roughly 40% of them singletons. Source material: peripheral blood or thyroid tissue (not recorded which). Receptor source: an adult man with Graves' hyperthyroidism. Each CDR3 is given with its conserved first and last residue. Each record gives: D gene, clone size, V gene, J gene, CDR3 protein, CDR3 DNA. The D gene is left open where the match is weak. Not every row has a clone size; where given, it reads once, few, many or a size class.

D gene: .; clone size: .; V gene: TRBV5-4; J gene: TRBJ2-5; CDR3 protein: CASSPGGSPQGAQYF; CDR3 DNA: TGTGCCAGCAGCCCTGGAGGGAGCCCCCAAGGGGCCCAGTACTTC
D gene: .; clone size: many; V gene: TRBV29-1; J gene: TRBJ2-7; CDR3 protein: CSVRGGVTGQPYEQYF; CDR3 DNA: TGCAGCGTTAGGGGGGGAGTGACGGGGCAACCCTACGAGCAGTACTTC
D gene: .; clone size: .; V gene: TRBV28; J gene: TRBJ1-5; CDR3 protein: CASSNGVGQPQHF; CDR3 DNA: TGTGCCAGCAGCAACGGGGTTGGGCAGCCCCAGCATTTT
D gene: TRBD1; clone size: .; V gene: TRBV12-3/TRBV12-4; J gene: TRBJ1-6; CDR3 protein: CANRGQMSSPLHF; CDR3 DNA: TGTGCCAACAGGGGGCAAATGAGTTCACCCCTCCACTTT
D gene: TRBD1; clone size: many; V gene: TRBV10-3; J gene: TRBJ1-4; CDR3 protein: CAISTGTGKEKLFF; CDR3 DNA: TGTGCCATCAGCACCGGGACAGGGAAGGAAAAACTGTTTTTT
D gene: .; clone size: .; V gene: TRBV10-3; J gene: TRBJ1-1; CDR3 protein: CAIREGGTVTEAFF; CDR3 DNA: TGTGCCATCAGGGAGGGGGGGACGGTCACTGAAGCTTTCTTT
D gene: .; clone size: few; V gene: TRBV6-5; J gene: TRBJ1-4; CDR3 protein: CASSYDGGVGKKLFF; CDR3 DNA: TGTGCCAGCAGTTACGATGGGGGCGTGGGGAAAAAACTGTTTTTT
D gene: .; clone size: many; V gene: TRBV19; J gene: TRBJ1-2; CDR3 protein: CASSIDGRDGYTF; CDR3 DNA: TGTGCCAGTAGTATAGATGGGCGGGATGGCTACACCTTC
D gene: .; clone size: many; V gene: TRBV5-4; J gene: TRBJ2-2; CDR3 protein: CASTGTPNTGELFF; CDR3 DNA: TGTGCCAGCACCGGGACACCAAACACCGGGGAGCTGTTTTTT
D gene: .; clone size: many; V gene: TRBV19; J gene: TRBJ2-5; CDR3 protein: CASSIGRQVNGETQYF; CDR3 DNA: TGTGCCAGTAGTATTGGGCGACAGGTCAATGGTGAGACCCAGTACTTC
D gene: .; clone size: many; V gene: TRBV29-1; J gene: TRBJ1-2; CDR3 protein: CSVLYRRGQRGYTF; CDR3 DNA: TGCAGCGTACTTTATCGGAGAGGCCAAAGGGGCTACACCTTC
D gene: TRBD2; clone size: once; V gene: TRBV2; J gene: TRBJ2-6; CDR3 protein: CASSPASGGHSGANVLTF; CDR3 DNA: TGTGCCAGCAGCCCTGCTAGCGGGGGACACTCTGGGGCCAACGTCCTGACTTTC
D gene: .; clone size: .; V gene: TRBV7-2; J gene: TRBJ1-2; CDR3 protein: CAGSSRGDYGYTF; CDR3 DNA: TGTGCCGGCAGCTCCCGTGGAGACTATGGCTACACCTTC
D gene: .; clone size: many; V gene: TRBV7-8; J gene: TRBJ1-3; CDR3 protein: CASSFDTSGNTIYF; CDR3 DNA: TGTGCCAGCAGCTTTGACACTTCTGGAAACACCATATATTTT
D gene: TRBD1; clone size: few; V gene: TRBV4-1; J gene: TRBJ2-7; CDR3 protein: CASSFDGQGVYEQYF; CDR3 DNA: TGCGCCAGCAGCTTCGACGGACAGGGGGTATACGAGCAGTACTTC
D gene: .; clone size: .; V gene: TRBV29-1; J gene: TRBJ2-7; CDR3 protein: CSVDAGSSYNEQYF; CDR3 DNA: TGCAGCGTTGACGCAGGGAGCTCCTACAATGAGCAGTACTTC
D gene: .; clone size: many; V gene: TRBV24-1; J gene: TRBJ1-2; CDR3 protein: CATSDENRDGRYGYTF; CDR3 DNA: TGTGCCACCAGTGATGAGAACCGGGACGGAAGATATGGCTACACCTTC
D gene: TRBD2; clone size: .; V gene: TRBV2; J gene: TRBJ2-7; CDR3 protein: CASSLAGLAENDEQYF; CDR3 DNA: TGTGCCAGCAGCTTGGCCGGACTAGCGGAAAACGACGAGCAGTACTTC
D gene: TRBD1; clone size: many; V gene: TRBV20-1; J gene: TRBJ1-2; CDR3 protein: CSARRDRTDYGYTF; CDR3 DNA: TGCAGTGCTCGCCGGGACAGGACCGACTATGGCTACACCTTC
D gene: TRBD1; clone size: many; V gene: TRBV29-1; J gene: TRBJ2-7; CDR3 protein: CSVVDRVYEQYF; CDR3 DNA: TGCAGCGTAGTTGACAGGGTTTACGAGCAGTACTTC
D gene: .; clone size: .; V gene: TRBV24-1; J gene: TRBJ1-2; CDR3 protein: CATSDPWTVSNYGYTF; CDR3 DNA: TGTGCCACCAGTGACCCCTGGACAGTTTCTAACTATGGCTACACCTTC
D gene: TRBD2; clone size: .; V gene: TRBV29-1; J gene: TRBJ2-1; CDR3 protein: CSVDSAGGRRDEQFF; CDR3 DNA: TGCAGCGTTGACTCGGCGGGAGGGCGGAGGGATGAGCAGTTCTTC
D gene: TRBD2; clone size: .; V gene: TRBV7-9; J gene: TRBJ2-7; CDR3 protein: CASSPTSSGSSYEQYF; CDR3 DNA: TGTGCCAGCAGCCCTACGTCTAGCGGGAGTTCCTACGAGCAGTACTTC
D gene: .; clone size: .; V gene: TRBV10-3; J gene: TRBJ1-4; CDR3 protein: CAISEADNEKLFF; CDR3 DNA: TGTGCCATCAGTGAAGCGGACAATGAAAAACTGTTTTTT
D gene: .; clone size: many; V gene: TRBV6-1; J gene: TRBJ1-1; CDR3 protein: CASSEVHRVTEAFF; CDR3 DNA: TGTGCCAGCAGTGAGGTCCACAGAGTCACTGAAGCTTTCTTT
D gene: .; clone size: few; V gene: TRBV5-8; J gene: TRBJ1-1; CDR3 protein: CASSLAGVGSTEAFF; CDR3 DNA: TGTGCCAGCAGCTTGGCCGGGGTGGGTAGCACTGAAGCTTTCTTT
D gene: TRBD1; clone size: few; V gene: TRBV12-3/TRBV12-4; J gene: TRBJ1-5; CDR3 protein: CASSQRTGVGPQHF; CDR3 DNA: TGTGCCAGCAGCCAGAGGACAGGGGTGGGGCCCCAGCATTTT
D gene: .; clone size: many; V gene: TRBV7-8; J gene: TRBJ1-2; CDR3 protein: CASSLGVSNYGYTF; CDR3 DNA: TGTGCCAGCAGCTTAGGTGTCAGTAACTATGGCTACACCTTC
D gene: TRBD1; clone size: .; V gene: TRBV28; J gene: TRBJ1-2; CDR3 protein: CASRTGGVNYGYTF; CDR3 DNA: TGTGCCAGCAGGACAGGGGGGGTGAACTATGGCTACACCTTC
D gene: .; clone size: many; V gene: TRBV2; J gene: TRBJ1-5; CDR3 protein: CASTTGGGSESNQPQHF; CDR3 DNA: TGTGCCAGCACCACCGGTGGGGGTAGCGAGAGCAATCAGCCCCAGCATTTT
D gene: TRBD1; clone size: .; V gene: TRBV10-3; J gene: TRBJ1-2; CDR3 protein: CAISSGQGRYGYTF; CDR3 DNA: TGTGCCATCAGTTCGGGACAGGGGCGATATGGCTACACCTTC
D gene: TRBD1; clone size: many; V gene: TRBV29-1; J gene: TRBJ1-1; CDR3 protein: CSVEDDRVTEAFF; CDR3 DNA: TGCAGCGTTGAAGATGACAGGGTCACTGAAGCTTTCTTT
D gene: TRBD1; clone size: many; V gene: TRBV18; J gene: TRBJ2-5; CDR3 protein: CASSPGQQETQYF; CDR3 DNA: TGTGCCAGCAGCCCGGGACAGCAAGAGACCCAGTACTTC
D gene: .; clone size: .; V gene: TRBV5-1; J gene: TRBJ2-1; CDR3 protein: CASSLRVTDEQFF; CDR3 DNA: TGCGCCAGCAGCTTGAGGGTAACGGATGAGCAGTTCTTC
D gene: TRBD1; clone size: once; V gene: TRBV19; J gene: TRBJ1-1; CDR3 protein: CASFWDREEAFF; CDR3 DNA: TGTGCCAGTTTTTGGGACAGGGAGGAAGCTTTCTTT
D gene: TRBD2; clone size: many; V gene: TRBV20-1; J gene: TRBJ2-7; CDR3 protein: CSARVWASGIYEQYF; CDR3 DNA: TGCAGTGCTAGAGTATGGGCTAGCGGGATTTACGAGCAGTACTTC
D gene: TRBD1; clone size: .; V gene: TRBV29-1; J gene: TRBJ1-6; CDR3 protein: CSYWTGTGNSPLHF; CDR3 DNA: TGCAGCTATTGGACCGGGACAGGGAATTCACCCCTCCACTTT
D gene: .; clone size: .; V gene: TRBV7-2; J gene: TRBJ2-4; CDR3 protein: CASSPRRGDIQYF; CDR3 DNA: TGTGCCAGCAGCCCTAGGAGAGGAGACATTCAGTACTTC
D gene: TRBD2; clone size: .; V gene: TRBV11-2; J gene: TRBJ2-5; CDR3 protein: CASRPPGGAGETQHF; CDR3 DNA: TGTGCCAGCAGACCCCCGGGGGGGGCCGGGGAGACCCAGCACTTC
D gene: .; clone size: .; V gene: TRBV10-3; J gene: TRBJ2-5; CDR3 protein: CASSEGPRGRGGTQYF; CDR3 DNA: TGTGCCAGCAGTGAAGGTCCCCGGGGGCGAGGGGGGACCCAGTACTTC
D gene: .; clone size: many; V gene: TRBV3-1; J gene: TRBJ1-1; CDR3 protein: CASSQDQTGPAFF; CDR3 DNA: TGTGCCAGCAGCCAAGATCAGACGGGACCCGCTTTCTTT
D gene: TRBD2; clone size: many; V gene: TRBV9; J gene: TRBJ2-7; CDR3 protein: CASSVEWEGGYEQYF; CDR3 DNA: TGTGCCAGCAGCGTAGAGTGGGAGGGAGGCTACGAGCAGTACTTC
D gene: .; clone size: many; V gene: TRBV2; J gene: TRBJ1-5; CDR3 protein: CASSERENQPQHF; CDR3 DNA: TGTGCCAGCAGTGAGCGGGAGAATCAGCCCCAGCATTTT
D gene: .; clone size: many; V gene: TRBV19; J gene: TRBJ1-1; CDR3 protein: CASSSNTEAFF; CDR3 DNA: TGTGCCAGCAGTTCGAACACTGAAGCTTTCTTT
D gene: TRBD1; clone size: few; V gene: TRBV7-2; J gene: TRBJ1-6; CDR3 protein: CASSSSPGTGNSPLHF; CDR3 DNA: TGTGCCAGCAGCTCTTCCCCCGGGACAGGGAATTCACCCCTCCACTTT
D gene: .; clone size: many; V gene: TRBV9; J gene: TRBJ2-7; CDR3 protein: CASSVGGENYEQYF; CDR3 DNA: TGTGCCAGCAGCGTAGGCGGAGAGAACTACGAGCAGTACTTC
D gene: .; clone size: many; V gene: TRBV7-9; J gene: TRBJ2-2; CDR3 protein: CASSHTRRAGELFF; CDR3 DNA: TGTGCCAGCAGCCACACACGGAGGGCCGGGGAGCTGTTTTTT
D gene: .; clone size: many; V gene: TRBV7-8; J gene: TRBJ2-5; CDR3 protein: CASSKGLEETQYF; CDR3 DNA: TGTGCCAGCAGCAAGGGACTCGAAGAGACCCAGTACTTC
D gene: .; clone size: many; V gene: TRBV10-3; J gene: TRBJ1-2; CDR3 protein: CAISDPRKDRILNYGYTF; CDR3 DNA: TGTGCCATCAGTGACCCGAGGAAGGACCGAATACTCAACTATGGCTACACCTTC
D gene: TRBD2; clone size: .; V gene: TRBV7-2; J gene: TRBJ2-1; CDR3 protein: CASRRGGGNEQFF; CDR3 DNA: TGTGCCAGCAGGCGCGGGGGGGGAAATGAGCAGTTCTTC
D gene: .; clone size: many; V gene: TRBV7-9; J gene: TRBJ1-2; CDR3 protein: CASSLAGLYGYTF; CDR3 DNA: TGTGCCAGCAGCTTAGCGGGACTCTATGGCTACACCTTC
D gene: .; clone size: few; V gene: TRBV6-1; J gene: TRBJ1-4; CDR3 protein: CASSERGSYFATNEKLFF; CDR3 DNA: TGTGCCAGCAGTGAAAGAGGGTCCTATTTTGCAACTAATGAAAAACTGTTTTTT
D gene: TRBD2; clone size: many; V gene: TRBV9; J gene: TRBJ2-5; CDR3 protein: CASSVEFGTSQETQYF; CDR3 DNA: TGTGCCAGCAGCGTGGAGTTTGGGACTAGCCAAGAGACCCAGTACTTC
D gene: .; clone size: .; V gene: TRBV29-1; J gene: TRBJ1-1; CDR3 protein: CSAEGYTEAFF; CDR3 DNA: TGCAGCGCGGAAGGGTACACTGAAGCTTTCTTT
D gene: TRBD1; clone size: many; V gene: TRBV6-1; J gene: TRBJ1-5; CDR3 protein: CASSDQGGNQPQHF; CDR3 DNA: TGTGCCAGCAGTGACCAGGGGGGCAATCAGCCCCAGCATTTT
D gene: TRBD2; clone size: .; V gene: TRBV11-2; J gene: TRBJ2-1; CDR3 protein: CASSQGLARSYNEQFF; CDR3 DNA: TGCGCCAGCAGCCAGGGACTAGCACGGTCCTACAATGAGCAGTTCTTC
D gene: TRBD1; clone size: .; V gene: TRBV24-1; J gene: TRBJ2-2; CDR3 protein: CATSKGWDGTENTGELFF; CDR3 DNA: TGTGCCACCAGTAAAGGGTGGGATGGGACAGAGAACACCGGGGAGCTGTTTTTT
D gene: TRBD1; clone size: many; V gene: TRBV20-1; J gene: TRBJ2-5; CDR3 protein: CSALPGQGMLETQYF; CDR3 DNA: TGCAGTGCCTTACCGGGACAGGGGATGTTAGAGACCCAGTACTTC
D gene: .; clone size: many; V gene: TRBV19; J gene: TRBJ1-5; CDR3 protein: CASSVAEGRGNQPQHF; CDR3 DNA: TGTGCCAGTAGTGTAGCAGAAGGACGGGGCAATCAGCCCCAGCATTTT
D gene: TRBD1; clone size: once; V gene: TRBV10-3; J gene: TRBJ1-5; CDR3 protein: CAISYRQGYSNQPQHF; CDR3 DNA: TGTGCCATCAGCTATCGACAGGGCTATAGCAATCAGCCCCAGCATTTT